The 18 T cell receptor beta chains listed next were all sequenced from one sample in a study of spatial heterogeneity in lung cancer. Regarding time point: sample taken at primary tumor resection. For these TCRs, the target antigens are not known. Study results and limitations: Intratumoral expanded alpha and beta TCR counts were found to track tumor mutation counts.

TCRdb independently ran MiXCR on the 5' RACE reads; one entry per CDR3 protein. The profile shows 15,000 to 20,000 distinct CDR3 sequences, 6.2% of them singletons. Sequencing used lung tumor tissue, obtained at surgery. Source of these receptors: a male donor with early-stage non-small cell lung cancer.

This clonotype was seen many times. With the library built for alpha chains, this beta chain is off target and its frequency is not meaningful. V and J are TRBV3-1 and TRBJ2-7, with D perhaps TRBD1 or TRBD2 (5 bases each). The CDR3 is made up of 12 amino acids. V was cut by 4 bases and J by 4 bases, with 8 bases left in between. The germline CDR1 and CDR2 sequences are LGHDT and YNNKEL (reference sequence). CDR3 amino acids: CASSPGGYEQYF. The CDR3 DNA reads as TGTGCCAGCAGCCCTGGGGGATACGAGCAGTACTTC.

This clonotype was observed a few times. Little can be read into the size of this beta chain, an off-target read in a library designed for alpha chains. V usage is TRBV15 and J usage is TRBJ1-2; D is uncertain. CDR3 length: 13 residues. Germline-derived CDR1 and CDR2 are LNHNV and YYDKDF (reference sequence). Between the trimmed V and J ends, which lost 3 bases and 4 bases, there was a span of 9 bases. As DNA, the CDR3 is TGTGCCACCAGCAGTACAAGACTCTATGGCTACACCTTC. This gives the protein CATSSTRLYGYTF.

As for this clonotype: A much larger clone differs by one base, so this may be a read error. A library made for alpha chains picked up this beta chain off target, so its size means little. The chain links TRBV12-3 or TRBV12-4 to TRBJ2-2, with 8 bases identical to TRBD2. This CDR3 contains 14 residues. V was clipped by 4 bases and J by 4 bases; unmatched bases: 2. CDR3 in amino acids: CASSYLAGTGELFF. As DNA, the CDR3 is TGTGCCAGCAGTTACCTAGCGGGCACCGGGGAGCTGTTTTTT.

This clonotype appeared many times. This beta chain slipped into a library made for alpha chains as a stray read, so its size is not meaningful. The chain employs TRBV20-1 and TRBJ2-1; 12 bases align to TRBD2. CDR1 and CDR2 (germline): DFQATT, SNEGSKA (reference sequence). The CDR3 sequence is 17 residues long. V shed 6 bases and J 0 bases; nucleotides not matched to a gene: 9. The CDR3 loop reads CSAQTSGGRLSYNEQFF. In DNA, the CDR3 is TGCAGTGCCCAGACTAGCGGGGGCCGCCTCTCCTACAATGAGCAGTTCTTC.

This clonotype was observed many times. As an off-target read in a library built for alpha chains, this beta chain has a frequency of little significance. CDR3: CASSPSGGGRPNEQFF. The CDR3 DNA is TGTGCCAGCAGTCCGTCCGGGGGGGGGCGGCCCAATGAGCAGTTCTTC. The chain joins TRBV6-5 to TRBJ2-1, with 8 bases aligning to TRBD2. CDR1 and CDR2 (germline): MNHEY, SVGAGI. Trimming at V came to 5 bases and at J to 6 bases, leaving 12 bases not matched to a gene. The CDR3 contains 16 residues.

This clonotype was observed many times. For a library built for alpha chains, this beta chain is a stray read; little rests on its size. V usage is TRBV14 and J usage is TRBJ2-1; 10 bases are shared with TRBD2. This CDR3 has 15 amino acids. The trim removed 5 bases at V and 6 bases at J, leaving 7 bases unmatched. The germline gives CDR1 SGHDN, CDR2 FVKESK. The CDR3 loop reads CASSRSGGVRNEQFF. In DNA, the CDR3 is TGTGCCAGCAGCAGGAGCGGGGGGGTCCGCAATGAGCAGTTCTTC. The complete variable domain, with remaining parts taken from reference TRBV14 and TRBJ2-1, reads EAGVTQFPSHSVIEKGQTVTLRCDPISGHDNLYWYRRVMGKEIKFLLHFVKESKQDESGMPNNRFLAERTGGTYSTLKVQPAELEDSGVYFCASSRSGGVRNEQFFGPGTRLTVL.

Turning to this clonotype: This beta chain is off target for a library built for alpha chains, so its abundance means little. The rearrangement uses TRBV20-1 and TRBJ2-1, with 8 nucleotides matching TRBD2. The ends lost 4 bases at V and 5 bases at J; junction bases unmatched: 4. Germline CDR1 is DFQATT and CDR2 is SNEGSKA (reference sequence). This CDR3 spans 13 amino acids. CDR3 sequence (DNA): TGCAGTGCTACCGGGGGGGCGGACAATGAGCAGTTCTTC. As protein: CSATGGADNEQFF.

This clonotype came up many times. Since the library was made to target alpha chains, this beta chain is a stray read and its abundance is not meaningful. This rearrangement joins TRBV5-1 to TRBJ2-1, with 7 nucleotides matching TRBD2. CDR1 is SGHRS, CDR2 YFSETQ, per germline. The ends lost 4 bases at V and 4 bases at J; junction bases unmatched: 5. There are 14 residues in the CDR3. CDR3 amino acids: CASSAGLLYNEQFF. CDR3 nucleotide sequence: TGCGCCAGCAGCGCGGGACTACTTTACAATGAGCAGTTCTTC.

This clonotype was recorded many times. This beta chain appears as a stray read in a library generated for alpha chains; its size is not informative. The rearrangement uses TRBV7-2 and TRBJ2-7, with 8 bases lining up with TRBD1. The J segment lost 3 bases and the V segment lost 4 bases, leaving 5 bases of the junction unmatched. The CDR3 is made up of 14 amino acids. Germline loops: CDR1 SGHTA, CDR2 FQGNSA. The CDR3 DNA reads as TGTGCCAGCAGCTGGACAGGGAAGAGCTACGAGCAGTACTTC. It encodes CASSWTGKSYEQYF.

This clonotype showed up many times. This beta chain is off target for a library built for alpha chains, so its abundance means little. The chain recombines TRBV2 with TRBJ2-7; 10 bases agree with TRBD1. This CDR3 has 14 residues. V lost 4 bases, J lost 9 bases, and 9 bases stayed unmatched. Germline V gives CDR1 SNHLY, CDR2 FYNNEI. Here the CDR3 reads CASSGAGTGAGQYF. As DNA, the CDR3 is TGTGCCAGCAGTGGGGCCGGGACAGGGGCTGGGCAGTACTTC.

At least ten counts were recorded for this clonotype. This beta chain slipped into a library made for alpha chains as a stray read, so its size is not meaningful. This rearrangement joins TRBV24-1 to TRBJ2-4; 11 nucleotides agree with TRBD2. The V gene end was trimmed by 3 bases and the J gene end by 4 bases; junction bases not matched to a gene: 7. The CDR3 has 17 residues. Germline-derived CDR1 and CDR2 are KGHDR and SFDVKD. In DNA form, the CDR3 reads TGTGCCACCAGTGATGGATCTAGCGGGGGGACTAAAAACATTCAGTACTTC. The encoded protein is CATSDGSSGGTKNIQYF.

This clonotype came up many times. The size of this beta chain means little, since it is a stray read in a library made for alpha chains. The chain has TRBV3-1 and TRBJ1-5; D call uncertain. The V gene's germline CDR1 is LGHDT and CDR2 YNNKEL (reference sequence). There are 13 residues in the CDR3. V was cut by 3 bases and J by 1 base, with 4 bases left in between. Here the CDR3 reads CASSHSSNQPQHF. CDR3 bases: TGTGCCAGCAGCCATTCCAGCAATCAGCCCCAGCATTTT.

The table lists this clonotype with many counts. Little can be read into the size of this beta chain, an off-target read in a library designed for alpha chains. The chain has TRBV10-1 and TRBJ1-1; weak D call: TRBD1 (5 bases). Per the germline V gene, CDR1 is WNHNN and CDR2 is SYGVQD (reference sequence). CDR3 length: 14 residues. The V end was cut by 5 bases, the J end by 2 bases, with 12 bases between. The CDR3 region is CASSSQGLNTEAFF. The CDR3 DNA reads TGCGCCAGCAGTTCCCAGGGACTCAACACTGAAGCTTTCTTT.

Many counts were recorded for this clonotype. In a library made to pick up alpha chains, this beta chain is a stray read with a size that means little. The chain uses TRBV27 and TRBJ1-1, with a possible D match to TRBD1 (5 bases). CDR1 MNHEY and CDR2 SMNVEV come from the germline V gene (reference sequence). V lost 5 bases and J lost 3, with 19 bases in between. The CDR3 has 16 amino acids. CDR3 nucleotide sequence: TGTGCCAGCAGTCTCCAAGGGGTGAGGGCGGACACTGAAGCTTTCTTT. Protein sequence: CASSLQGVRADTEAFF.

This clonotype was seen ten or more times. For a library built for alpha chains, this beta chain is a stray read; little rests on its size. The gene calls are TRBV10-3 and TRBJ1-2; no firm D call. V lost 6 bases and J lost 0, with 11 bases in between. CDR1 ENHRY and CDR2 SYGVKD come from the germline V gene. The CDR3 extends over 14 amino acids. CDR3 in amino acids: CAISRTVANYGYTF. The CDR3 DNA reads TGTGCCATCAGCCGCACAGTAGCTAACTATGGCTACACCTTC.

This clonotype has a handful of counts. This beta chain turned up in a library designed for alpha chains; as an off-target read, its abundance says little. The DNA for the CDR3 is TGTGCCAGCAGTTACTACGGGCAGTCCGTGGGCTACACCTTC. Translating it yields CASSYYGQSVGYTF. The chain employs TRBV6-5 and TRBJ1-2; D uncertain. The CDR3 consists of 14 residues. Per germline, CDR1 MNHEY and CDR2 SVGAGI. V lost 1 base and J lost 8, with 14 bases in between.

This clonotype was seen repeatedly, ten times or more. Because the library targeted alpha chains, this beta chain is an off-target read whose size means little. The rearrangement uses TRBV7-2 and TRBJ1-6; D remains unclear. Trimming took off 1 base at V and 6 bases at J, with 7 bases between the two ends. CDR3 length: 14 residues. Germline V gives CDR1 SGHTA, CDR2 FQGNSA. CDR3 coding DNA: TGTGCCAGCAGCTTAGGCATCCCTAATTCACCCCTCCACTTT. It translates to CASSLGIPNSPLHF.

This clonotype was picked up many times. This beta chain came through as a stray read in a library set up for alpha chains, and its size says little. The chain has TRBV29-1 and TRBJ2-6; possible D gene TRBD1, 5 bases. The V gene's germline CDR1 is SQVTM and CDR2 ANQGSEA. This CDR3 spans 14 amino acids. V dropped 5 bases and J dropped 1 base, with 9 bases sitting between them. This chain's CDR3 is CSVTAGSGANVLTF. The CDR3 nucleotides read TGCAGCGTTACGGCAGGGTCTGGGGCCAACGTCCTGACTTTC.